What follows are 10 T cell receptor beta chains derived from one specimen sequenced in a study of blood T cell repertoires in COVID-19. TCRdb's table, derived via immunoSEQ multiplex PCR, lists solely in-frame clones and lacks some. The profile shows 220,000 or so clones, around 86% of them singletons. Specimen: peripheral blood. The receptor set was obtained from a woman older than 75 with COVID-19, enrolled during active disease.

This chain links TRBV3-1 (or the pseudogene TRBV3-2) with TRBJ1-4, with TRBD1 as a possible D gene (5 bases). V lost 5 bases and J lost 7, with 14 bases in between. Germline V gene sequence: CDR1 LGHDT, CDR2 YNNKEL (reference sequence). This CDR3 has 14 residues. DNA of the CDR3: TGTGCCAGCAGCTTCGGGGGTTCCGCTGAAAAACTGTTTTTT. Its protein is CASSFGGSAEKLFF.

This clone has a single count. The chain joins TRBV19 to TRBJ2-7, with TRBD2 identical over 8 bases. Germline assignment: CDR1 LNHDA and CDR2 SQIVND (reference sequence). This CDR3 contains 16 residues. The V and J ends lost 3 bases and 1 base, in that order; junction bases with no gene match: 8. DNA for the CDR3: TGTGCCAGTAGTATTCGGGGGACTAGTCTTTCCTACGAGCAGTACTTC. Translating it yields CASSIRGTSLSYEQYF.

There are a few counts of this clone. The chain recombines TRBV7-2 with TRBJ1-2; D call uncertain. V gave up 3 bases and J gave up 11 bases, with 10 bases separating them. The germline gives CDR1 SGHTA, CDR2 FQGNSA. The length of the CDR3 is 11 residues. The CDR3 DNA is TGTGCCAGCAGCTTTCACCTTCTATACACCTTC. Its protein product is CASSFHLLYTF.

The rearrangement uses TRBV7-2 and TRBJ1-2; tentative D call: TRBD1 (6 bases). With 5 bases removed from V and 0 bases from J, the gap between germline ends came to 16 bases. Germline V gene data show CDR1 as SGHTA and CDR2 as FQGNSA. There are 16 residues in the CDR3. The CDR3 spells CASSPQGGIANYGYTF. CDR3 nucleotides: TGTGCCAGCAGCCCCCAAGGGGGTATAGCTAACTATGGCTACACCTTC.

The rearrangement links TRBV19 to TRBJ2-4; 10 positions agree with TRBD2. Trimming at V came to 5 bases and at J to 0 bases, leaving 13 bases not matched to a gene. Germline V gene data show CDR1 as LNHDA and CDR2 as SQIVND (reference sequence). The CDR3 is made up of 19 amino acids. CDR3 amino acids: CASSPLAGGGDLAKNIQYF. In DNA, the CDR3 is TGTGCCAGTAGTCCCTTAGCGGGAGGAGGAGACCTAGCCAAAAACATTCAGTACTTC.

CDR3 residues: CASSTKATGEQFF. CDR3 bases: TGTGCCAGCAGCACGAAGGCAACGGGTGAGCAGTTCTTC. The V call is TRBV21-1, the J call TRBJ2-1; whether TRBD2, the table's D call, matches the DNA was not checked. TRBV21-1 is noted as a pseudogene. The CDR3 spans 13 residues.

The V call is TRBV5-1, the J call TRBJ1-4; D is unclear. The V end lost 1 base, the J end lost 0 bases, and 7 bases lay between the germline ends. In germline, CDR1 is SGHRS, CDR2 YFSETQ. CDR3 length: 15 residues. The DNA for the CDR3 is TGCGCCAGCAGCTTGAGCGACTCAACTAATGAAAAACTGTTTTTT. Amino acids: CASSLSDSTNEKLFF.

The CDR3 DNA sequence: TGTGCCAGCAGCGTAGCGAGGAACACCGGGGAGCTGTTTTTT. It is translated as CASSVARNTGELFF. The genes are TRBV11-3 and TRBJ2-2, with TRBD2 as a possible D gene (5 bases). V shed 5 bases and J shed 1 base, with 8 bases lying between them. The CDR3 length is 14 residues. Per germline, CDR1 SGHNT and CDR2 YENEEA.

This clone was recorded a few times. The V and J genes are TRBV5-4 and TRBJ1-1; D gene unclear. Per germline, CDR1 SGHNT and CDR2 YYREEE (reference sequence). Trimming removed 2 bases from V and 11 bases from J, with 16 bases in between. This CDR3 region has 13 residues. The CDR3 DNA is TGTGCCAGCAGCTTAAGAGAAGATAATCTGGCTTTCTTT. It specifies CASSLREDNLAFF.

This clone was detected only a few times. CDR3 protein: CSVTSGGEPQHF. CDR3 coding DNA: TGCAGCGTTACTTCCGGGGGGGAACCCCAGCATTTT. This chain connects TRBV29-1 to TRBJ1-5, with D tentatively TRBD1 (5 bases). This CDR3 is built from 12 residues. V was trimmed by 5 bases and J by 10 bases, leaving 15 bases between them. Germline V gene data show CDR1 as SQVTM and CDR2 as ANQGSEA.